The 11 T cell receptor beta chains below all came from one sample that was sequenced in a study of blood T cell repertoires in COVID-19. TCRdb's copy holds only in-frame clones and misses some; the assay was immunoSEQ multiplex PCR. The table shows 140,000 to 150,000 clones, with around nine tenths occurring only once. The sequenced sample was peripheral blood. Receptors were obtained from a woman between 45 and 65 years old with acute or convalescent COVID-19.

The chain recombines TRBV7-2 with TRBJ2-7, with 10 nucleotides matching TRBD2. The CDR3 runs 15 residues. The germline V gene has CDR1 SGHTA and CDR2 FQGNSA. V lost 3 bases and J lost 0; bases outside the gene matches: 2. The CDR3 DNA reads as TGTGCCAGCAGCTTCGGACTAGCGGTCTCCTACGAGCAGTACTTC. This translates into CASSFGLAVSYEQYF.

The gene calls are TRBV28 and TRBJ1-4; tentatively, D is TRBD1 (5 bases). V lost 1 base to trimming and J lost 2 bases, with 11 bases between them. Germline CDR1 is MDHEN and CDR2 is SYDVKM. This CDR3 spans 16 amino acids. The CDR3 region is CASSLYGQGTNEKLFF. In DNA form, the CDR3 reads TGTGCCAGCAGTTTATATGGGCAGGGTACTAATGAAAAACTGTTTTTT.

V and J are TRBV3-1 (or the pseudogene TRBV3-2) and TRBJ2-7, with TRBD2 matching over 10 bases. The germline gives CDR1 LGHDT, CDR2 YNNKEL (reference sequence). This CDR3 has 15 residues. V was pared by 0 bases and J by 3 bases, with 2 bases of the junction left unmatched. CDR3 sequence: CASSQELAGFYEQYF. The CDR3 DNA reads TGTGCCAGCAGCCAAGAACTAGCGGGGTTCTACGAGCAGTACTTC.

The gene calls are TRBV20-1 and TRBJ1-5; D gene ambiguous. V gave up 3 bases and J gave up 2 bases, with 8 bases separating them. This CDR3 spans 13 amino acids. Germline V lookup: CDR1 DFQATT, CDR2 SNEGSKA (reference sequence). This chain's CDR3 is CSASDGGNQPQHF. DNA of the CDR3: TGCAGTGCTAGTGACGGTGGCAATCAGCCCCAGCATTTT.

The V gene is TRBV3-1 (or the pseudogene TRBV3-2), the J gene TRBJ2-7; 11 bases fit TRBD2. The V and J ends lost 0 bases and 4 bases, in that order; junction bases with no gene match: 5. The CDR3 totals 16 residues. Germline CDR1 is LGHDT and CDR2 is YNNKEL (reference sequence). CDR3 residues: CASSQDMLAGGYEQYF. The DNA of the CDR3 is TGTGCCAGCAGCCAAGATATGCTAGCGGGGGGATACGAGCAGTACTTC.

The chain couples TRBV9 to TRBJ1-5, with D perhaps matching TRBD1 (6 bases). CDR1 and CDR2 (germline): SGDLS, YYNGEE. This CDR3 is 15 amino acids long. V gave up 3 bases and J gave up 2 bases, with 12 bases separating them. DNA for the CDR3: TGTGCCAGCAGCGCGGCGGGGGGCGGCAATCAGCCCCAGCATTTT. This gives the protein CASSAAGGGNQPQHF.

This clone was recorded a few times. The V gene is TRBV6-4, the J gene TRBJ1-1, with D possibly being TRBD1 (5 bases). Germline loops: CDR1 MRHNA, CDR2 SNTAGT. The CDR3 is 16 residues long. V lost 7 bases and J 1 base, leaving 19 bases between the germline ends. The CDR3 DNA follows: TGTGCCAGCACCGGACTAATTGGCAGGGAGAACACTGAAGCTTTCTTT. It codes for CASTGLIGRENTEAFF.

The chain couples TRBV4-1 to TRBJ1-1; weak D call: TRBD1 (5 bases). V was shortened by 6 bases and J by 6 bases, with 14 bases between the two germline ends. Germline assignment: CDR1 MGHRA and CDR2 YSYEKL. The CDR3 has 13 residues. CDR3 residues: CASSAPQGSEAFF. CDR3 DNA sequence: TGCGCCAGCAGTGCCCCTCAGGGCTCTGAAGCTTTCTTT.

V usage is TRBV7-3 and J usage is TRBJ2-5, with D possibly matching TRBD1 (6 bases). V was shortened by 2 bases and J by 14 bases, with 18 bases between the two germline ends. CDR1 and CDR2 (germline): SGHTA, FQGTGA. The CDR3 is made up of 13 amino acids. CDR3 coding DNA: TGTGCCAGCAGCTTAGATGGGCAGGGGCCCCTTTACTTC. It encodes CASSLDGQGPLYF.

The CDR3 reads CASTRSVTGRHLYGYTF. The CDR3 DNA is TGTGCCAGCACTCGAAGCGTGACGGGAAGGCATCTCTATGGCTACACCTTC. The genes are TRBV6-6 and TRBJ1-2, with no clear D. CDR3 length: 17 amino acids. V was clipped by 7 bases and J by 4 bases, with 25 bases between them. Germline V gene lookup returns CDR1 MNHNY and CDR2 SVGAGI (reference sequence).

The chain combines TRBV18 with TRBJ2-5, with 7 bases matching TRBD2. Germline V gene lookup returns CDR1 KGHSH and CDR2 LQKENI. V trimming: 2 bases; J trimming: 0 bases; junction bases outside the gene matches: 6. The CDR3 runs 16 residues. The CDR3 spells CASSPVLAEYQETQYF. The CDR3 coding sequence is TGTGCCAGCTCACCAGTCCTAGCGGAGTACCAAGAGACCCAGTACTTC.